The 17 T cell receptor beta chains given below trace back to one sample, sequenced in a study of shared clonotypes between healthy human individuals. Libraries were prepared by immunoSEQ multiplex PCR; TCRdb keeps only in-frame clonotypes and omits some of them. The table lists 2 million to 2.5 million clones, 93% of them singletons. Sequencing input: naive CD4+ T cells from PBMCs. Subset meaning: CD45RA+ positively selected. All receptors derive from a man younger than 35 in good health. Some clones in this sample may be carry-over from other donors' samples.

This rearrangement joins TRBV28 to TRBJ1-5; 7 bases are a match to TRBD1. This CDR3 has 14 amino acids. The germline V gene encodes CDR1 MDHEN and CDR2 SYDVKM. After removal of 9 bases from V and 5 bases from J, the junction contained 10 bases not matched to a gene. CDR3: CASHWRQGYQPQHF. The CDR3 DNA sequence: TGTGCCAGTCATTGGCGACAGGGCTATCAGCCCCAGCATTTT.

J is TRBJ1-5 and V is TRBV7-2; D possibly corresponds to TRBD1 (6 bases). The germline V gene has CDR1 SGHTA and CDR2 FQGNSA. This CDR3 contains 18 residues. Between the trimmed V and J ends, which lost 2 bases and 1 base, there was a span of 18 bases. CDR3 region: CASSLTAGELGSNQPQHF. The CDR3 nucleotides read TGTGCCAGCAGCTTAACCGCAGGGGAGTTAGGAAGCAATCAGCCCCAGCATTTT.

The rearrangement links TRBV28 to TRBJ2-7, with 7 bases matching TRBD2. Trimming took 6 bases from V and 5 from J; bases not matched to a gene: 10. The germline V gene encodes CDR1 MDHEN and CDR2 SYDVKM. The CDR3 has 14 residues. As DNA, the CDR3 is TGTGCCAGCAGGCGGTCGACTAGCTTCCACGAGCAGTACTTC. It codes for CASRRSTSFHEQYF.

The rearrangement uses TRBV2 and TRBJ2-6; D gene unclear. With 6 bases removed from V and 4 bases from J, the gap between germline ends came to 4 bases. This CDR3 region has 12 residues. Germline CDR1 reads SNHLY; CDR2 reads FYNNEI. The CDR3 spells CASRWGANVLTF. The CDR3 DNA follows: TGTGCCAGCAGGTGGGGGGCCAACGTCCTGACTTTC.

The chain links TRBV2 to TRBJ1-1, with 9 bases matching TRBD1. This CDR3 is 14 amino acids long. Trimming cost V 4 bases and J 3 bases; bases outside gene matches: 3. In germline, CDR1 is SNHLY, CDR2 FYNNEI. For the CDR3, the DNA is TGTGCCAGCAGTGGGTGGACAGGGGACACTGAAGCTTTCTTT. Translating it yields CASSGWTGDTEAFF.

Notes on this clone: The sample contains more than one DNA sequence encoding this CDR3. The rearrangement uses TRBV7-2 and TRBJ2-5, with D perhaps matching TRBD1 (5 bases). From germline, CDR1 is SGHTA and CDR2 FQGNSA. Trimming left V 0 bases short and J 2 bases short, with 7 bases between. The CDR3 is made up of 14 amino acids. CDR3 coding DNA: TGTGCCAGCAGCTTAGCCGCAGGGCAAGAGACCCAGTACTTC. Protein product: CASSLAAGQETQYF. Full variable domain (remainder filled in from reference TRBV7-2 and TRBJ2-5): GAGVSQSPSNKVTEKGKDVELRCDPISGHTALYWYRQSLGQGLEFLIYFQGNSAPDKSGLPSDRFSAERTGGSVSTLTIQRTQQEDSAVYLCASSLAAGQETQYFGPGTRLLVL.

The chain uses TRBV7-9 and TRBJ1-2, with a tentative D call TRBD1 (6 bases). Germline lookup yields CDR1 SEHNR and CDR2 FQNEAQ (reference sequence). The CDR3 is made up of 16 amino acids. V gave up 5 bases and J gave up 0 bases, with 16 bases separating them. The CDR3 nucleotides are TGTGCCAGCAGCGTGCGACCGGACAGCGCTAACTATGGCTACACCTTC. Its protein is CASSVRPDSANYGYTF. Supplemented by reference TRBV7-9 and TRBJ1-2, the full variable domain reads DTGVSQNPRHKITKRGQNVTFRCDPISEHNRLYWYRQTLGQGPEFLTYFQNEAQLEKSRLLSDRFSAERPKGSFSTLEIQRTEQGDSAMYLCASSVRPDSANYGYTFGSGTRLTVV.

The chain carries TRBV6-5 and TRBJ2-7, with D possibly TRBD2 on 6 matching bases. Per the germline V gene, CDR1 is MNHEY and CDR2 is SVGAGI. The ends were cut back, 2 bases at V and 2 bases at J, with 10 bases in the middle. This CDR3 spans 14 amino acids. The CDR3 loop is CASSYNRLAYEQYF. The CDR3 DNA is TGTGCCAGCAGTTACAATCGACTAGCCTACGAGCAGTACTTC.

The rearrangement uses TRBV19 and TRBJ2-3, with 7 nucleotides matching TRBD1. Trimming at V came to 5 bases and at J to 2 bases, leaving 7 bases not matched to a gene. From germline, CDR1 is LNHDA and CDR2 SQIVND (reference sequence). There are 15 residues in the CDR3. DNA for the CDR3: TGTGCCAGTAGTTCCCGGACAGGATTCACAGATACGCAGTATTTT. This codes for CASSSRTGFTDTQYF.

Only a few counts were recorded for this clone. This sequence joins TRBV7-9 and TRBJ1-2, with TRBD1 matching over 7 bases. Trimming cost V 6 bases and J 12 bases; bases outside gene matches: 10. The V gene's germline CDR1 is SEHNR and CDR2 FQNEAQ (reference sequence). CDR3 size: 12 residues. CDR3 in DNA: TGTGCCAGCAGTAACACAGGGGCGAGAAACACCTTC. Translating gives CASSNTGARNTF.

This CDR3 reads CASSHPSINYGYTF. The CDR3 bases are TGCGCCAGCAGCCATCCGAGCATCAACTATGGCTACACCTTC. The V call is TRBV4-3, the J call TRBJ1-2; D gene ambiguous. The CDR3 is 14 amino acids. Trimming took 3 bases from V and 2 from J, leaving 10 bases between them. Germline lookup yields CDR1 LGHNA and CDR2 YSLEER.

CDR3 residues: CASSLGTGHRAFF. CDR3 coding DNA: TGCGCCAGCAGCTTGGGGACCGGCCATCGTGCTTTCTTT. The V and J genes are TRBV5-1 and TRBJ1-1; no reliable D call. The CDR3 covers 13 residues. The germline V gene encodes CDR1 SGHRS and CDR2 YFSETQ. V lost 0 bases and J lost 11, with 14 bases in between. Supplemented by reference TRBV5-1 and TRBJ1-1, the full variable domain reads KAGVTQTPRYLIKTRGQQVTLSCSPISGHRSVSWYQQTPGQGLQFLFEYFSETQRNKGNFPGRFSGRQFSNSRSEMNVSTLELGDSALYLCASSLGTGHRAFFGQGTRLTVV.

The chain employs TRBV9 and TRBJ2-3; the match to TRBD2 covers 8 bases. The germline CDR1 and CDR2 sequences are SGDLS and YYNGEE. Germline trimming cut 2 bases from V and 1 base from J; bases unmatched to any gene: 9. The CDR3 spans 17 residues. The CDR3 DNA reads TGTGCCAGCAGCGTCCTCTCGCGGGAGGTGGGCACAGATACGCAGTATTTT. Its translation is CASSVLSREVGTDTQYF. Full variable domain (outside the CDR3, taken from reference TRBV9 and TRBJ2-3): DSGVTQTPKHLITATGQRVTLRCSPRSGDLSVYWYQQSLDQGLQFLIQYYNGEERAKGNILERFSAQQFPDLHSELNLSSLELGDSALYFCASSVLSREVGTDTQYFGPGTRLTVL.

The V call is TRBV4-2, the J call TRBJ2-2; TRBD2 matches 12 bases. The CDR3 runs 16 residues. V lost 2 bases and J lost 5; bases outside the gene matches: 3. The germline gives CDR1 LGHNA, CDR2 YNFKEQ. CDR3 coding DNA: TGTGCCAGCAGCCAACTAGCGGGAGGGCGAACCGGGGAGCTGTTTTTT. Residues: CASSQLAGGRTGELFF.

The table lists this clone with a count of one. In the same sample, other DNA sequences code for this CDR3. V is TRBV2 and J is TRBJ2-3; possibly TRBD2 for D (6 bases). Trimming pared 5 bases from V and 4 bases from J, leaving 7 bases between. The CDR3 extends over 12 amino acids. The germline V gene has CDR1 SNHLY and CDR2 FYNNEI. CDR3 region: CASSTGADTQYF. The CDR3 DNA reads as TGTGCCAGCAGTACGGGAGCAGATACGCAGTATTTT.

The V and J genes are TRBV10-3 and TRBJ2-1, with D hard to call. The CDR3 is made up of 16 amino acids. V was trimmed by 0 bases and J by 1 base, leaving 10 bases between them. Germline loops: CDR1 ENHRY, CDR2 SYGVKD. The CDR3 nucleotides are TGTGCCATCAGTGAGTCCGGGCGGTTATCCTACAATGAGCAGTTCTTC. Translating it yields CAISESGRLSYNEQFF.

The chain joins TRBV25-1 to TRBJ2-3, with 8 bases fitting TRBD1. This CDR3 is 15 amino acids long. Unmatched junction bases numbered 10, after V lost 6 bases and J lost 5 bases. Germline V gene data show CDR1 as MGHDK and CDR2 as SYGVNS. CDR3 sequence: CASSLGQGGRDTQYF. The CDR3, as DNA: TGTGCCAGCAGCTTAGGACAGGGCGGTCGAGATACGCAGTATTTT.